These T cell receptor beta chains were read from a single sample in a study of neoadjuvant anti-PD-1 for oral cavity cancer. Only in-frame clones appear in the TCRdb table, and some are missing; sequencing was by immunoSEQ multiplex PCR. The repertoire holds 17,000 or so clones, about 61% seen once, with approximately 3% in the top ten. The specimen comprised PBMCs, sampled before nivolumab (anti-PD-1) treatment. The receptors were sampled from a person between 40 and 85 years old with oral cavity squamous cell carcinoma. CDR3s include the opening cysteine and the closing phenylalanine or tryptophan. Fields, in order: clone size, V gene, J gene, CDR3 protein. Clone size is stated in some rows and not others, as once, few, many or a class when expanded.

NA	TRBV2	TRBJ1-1	CASSAEGLTEAFF
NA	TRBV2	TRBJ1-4	CASSDPGTGVWEKLFF
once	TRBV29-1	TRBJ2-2	CSAGTTLRTGELFF
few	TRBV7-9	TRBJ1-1	CASSLESFTEAFF
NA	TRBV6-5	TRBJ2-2	CASSYGDGTGELFF
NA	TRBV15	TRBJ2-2	CATSLGPPGELFF
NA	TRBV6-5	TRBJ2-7	CASSSYSGEQYF
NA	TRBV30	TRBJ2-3	CAWSVSPDTQYF
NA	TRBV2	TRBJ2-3	CASRGVELDTQYF
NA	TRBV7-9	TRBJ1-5	CASSLSATGDAQPQHF
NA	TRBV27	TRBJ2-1	CASSPSESYNEQFF
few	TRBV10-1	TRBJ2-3	CAPTTQYF
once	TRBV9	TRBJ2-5	CASSPRPTAGETQYF
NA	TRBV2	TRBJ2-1	CASSRGRTWDYNEQFF
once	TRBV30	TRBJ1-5	CAWETGRGQPQHF
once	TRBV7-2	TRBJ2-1	CASRGGQGYNEQFF
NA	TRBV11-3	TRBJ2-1	CASSSQDRGNEQFF
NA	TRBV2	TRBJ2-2	CASSTGQLAPGELFF
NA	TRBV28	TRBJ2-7	CAVGTPIEQYF
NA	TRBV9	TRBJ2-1	CASSVEGGLTYNEQFF
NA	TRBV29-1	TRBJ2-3	CSVGLAGGPKGRGTQYF
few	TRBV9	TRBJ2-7	CASSVGGGGLYEQYF
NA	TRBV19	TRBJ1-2	CASSPGNYGYTF
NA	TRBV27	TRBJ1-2	CASRGTGGGYGYTF
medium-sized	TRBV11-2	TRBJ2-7	CASSAGLAGVYEQYF
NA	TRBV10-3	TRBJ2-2	CAISAIRANTGELFF
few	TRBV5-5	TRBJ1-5	CASSLQTGKNQPQHF
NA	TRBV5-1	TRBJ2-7	CASSLAASYEQYF
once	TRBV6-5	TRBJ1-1	CASSWRGQGTEAFF
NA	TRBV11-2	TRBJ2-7	CASSPFSGSGYEQYF
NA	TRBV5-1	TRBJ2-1	CASSNGQGFDEQFF
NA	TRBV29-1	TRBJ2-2	CSVLSYTGELFF
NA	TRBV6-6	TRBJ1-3	CASSYGGLKGNTIYF
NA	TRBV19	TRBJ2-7	CASSTSLRTSYEQYF
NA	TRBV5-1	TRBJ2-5	CASSFLSETQYF
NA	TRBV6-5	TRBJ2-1	CASSYSAVDNEQFF
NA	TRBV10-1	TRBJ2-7	CASSIGSGYEQYF